This TCR beta chain was captured by sequencing in a study of cytomegalovirus exposure and HLA in healthy donors. Broader study findings: Through in vitro validation, three CMV-associated chains were shown to be specific for CMV antigens.

Clones were sequenced by immunoSEQ multiplex PCR, and TCRdb holds only the in-frame ones, with some missing. The table records about 260,000 clones, about nine tenths of them present only once. V gave up 5 bases and J gave up 1 base, with 11 bases separating them. Germline V gene lookup returns CDR1 MDHEN and CDR2 SYDVKM. There are 14 residues in the CDR3. About this clone itself: Its specificity is not known.

J is TRBJ1-1 and V is TRBV28, with D tentatively TRBD1 (5 bases). This receptor was identified in a woman in her thirties in good health and CMV-seronegative. The source material was PBMCs. The CDR3 is CASSAGSSNTEAFF. DNA of the CDR3: TGTGCCAGCAGTGCAGGGTCCTCGAACACTGAAGCTTTCTTT. Full variable domain (remainder filled in from reference TRBV28 and TRBJ1-1): DVKVTQSSRYLVKRTGEKVFLECVQDMDHENMFWYRQDPGLGLRLIYFSYDVKMKEKGDIPEGYSVSREKKERFSLILESASTNQTSMYLCASSAGSSNTEAFFGQGTRLTVV.